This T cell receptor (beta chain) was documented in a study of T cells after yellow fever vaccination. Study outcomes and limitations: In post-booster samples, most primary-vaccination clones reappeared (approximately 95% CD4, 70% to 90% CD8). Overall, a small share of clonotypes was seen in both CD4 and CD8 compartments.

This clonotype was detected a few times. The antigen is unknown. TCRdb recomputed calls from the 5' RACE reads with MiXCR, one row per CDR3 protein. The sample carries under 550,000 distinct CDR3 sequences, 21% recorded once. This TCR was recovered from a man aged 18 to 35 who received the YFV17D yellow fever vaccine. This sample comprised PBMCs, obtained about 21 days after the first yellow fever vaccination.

The CDR3 loop is CASSLAVRASTDTQYF. In nucleotides, the CDR3 is TGTGCCAGCAGCTTAGCGGTCCGCGCCTCCACAGATACGCAGTATTTT. The chain joins TRBV7-6 to TRBJ2-3; no firm D call. Germline CDR1 is SGHVS and CDR2 is FNYEAQ. V lost 0 bases to trimming and J lost 2 bases, with 12 bases between them. This CDR3 has 16 residues.